The 21 T cell receptor beta chains below come from one sample, sequenced in a study of T cells after yellow fever vaccination. TCRdb re-derived calls from the 5' RACE reads in MiXCR, one entry per CDR3 protein. The table has around 67,000 distinct CDR3 sequences, approximately 7% seen once. Material: CD8+ T cells sorted from PBMCs, obtained 5 days after the first yellow fever vaccination. All receptors derive from a man younger than 30 who received the YFV17D yellow fever vaccine.

The J gene is TRBJ2-3, the V gene TRBV13; D may be TRBD2 (7 bases). The germline V and J ends were trimmed by 5 bases and 0 bases, with 15 bases remaining between them. Germline loops: CDR1 PRHDT, CDR2 FYEKMQ (reference sequence). This CDR3 has 16 amino acids. CDR3 amino acids: CASSPGRGGSTDTQYF. The CDR3 region has the DNA TGTGCCAGCAGCCCTGGGAGGGGGGGTAGCACAGATACGCAGTATTTT.

The chain has TRBV7-8 and TRBJ2-2; D may be TRBD1 or TRBD2 (5 bases each). The CDR3 runs to 15 residues. Per the germline V gene, CDR1 is SGHVS and CDR2 is FQNEAQ. V was pared by 0 bases and J by 4 bases, with 9 bases between. The CDR3 region is CASSLAPGPTGELFF. The CDR3 nucleotides are TGTGCCAGCAGCTTAGCGCCGGGACCCACCGGGGAGCTGTTTTTT.

This clonotype was picked up many times. The J gene is TRBJ2-3, the V gene TRBV11-2; TRBD2 agrees at 13 bases. The germline V gene encodes CDR1 SGHAT and CDR2 FQNNGV. The CDR3 contains 19 residues. Trimming cost V 5 bases and J 5 bases; bases outside gene matches: 16. CDR3 in amino acids: CASSPPRTSGGKSRDTQYF. Written as DNA, the CDR3 is TGTGCCAGCAGCCCCCCTCGGACTAGCGGGGGAAAGTCGAGAGATACGCAGTATTTT.

The chain couples TRBV7-8 to TRBJ1-3, with D hard to call. The V and J ends lost 3 bases and 4 bases respectively, with 22 bases between them. The CDR3 contains 18 residues. CDR1 and CDR2 from the germline V gene are SGHVS and FQNEAQ. The DNA for the CDR3 is TGTGCCAGCAGCTTGGCCAGAACTCCGAAACCCCTCGGAAACACCATATATTTT. This gives the protein CASSLARTPKPLGNTIYF.

This sequence joins TRBV6-5 and TRBJ1-1; perhaps TRBD1 as D (6 bases). Trimming removed 3 bases at V and 4 bases at J, with 12 bases between. CDR1 is MNHEY and CDR2 is SVGAGI in the germline V gene. The CDR3 sequence is 14 residues long. Here the CDR3 DNA reads TGTGCCAGCAGTTATCGGGCGGGGGCCACTGAAGCTTTCTTT. Translation gives CASSYRAGATEAFF.

This clonotype appeared many times. The gene calls are TRBV7-9 and TRBJ2-3; 10 nucleotides match TRBD2. J lost 13 bases, V lost 5 bases, and 12 bases had no gene match. The CDR3 consists of 14 residues. Germline lookup yields CDR1 SEHNR and CDR2 FQNEAQ (reference sequence). CDR3 DNA: TGTGCCAGCAGCCATCGACTAGCGGGTCCTGCGGAGTATTTT. Amino acid sequence: CASSHRLAGPAEYF. The whole variable domain, filled in from reference TRBV7-9 and TRBJ2-3, reads DTGVSQNPRHKITKRGQNVTFRCDPISEHNRLYWYRQTLGQGPEFLTYFQNEAQLEKSRLLSDRFSAERPKGSFSTLEIQRTEQGDSAMYLCASSHRLAGPAEYFGPGTRLTVL.

This clonotype was seen at least ten times. The V call is TRBV20-1, the J call TRBJ1-3; D gene unclear. CDR3 length: 14 residues. Germline assignment: CDR1 DFQATT and CDR2 SNEGSKA (reference sequence). V was trimmed by 3 bases and J by 4 bases, leaving 13 bases between them. The CDR3: CSARGSTSGNTIYF. CDR3 sequence (DNA): TGCAGTGCTAGGGGTAGTACGTCGGGAAACACCATATATTTT.

This clonotype was counted ten times or more. This sequence joins TRBV7-2 and TRBJ2-1; TRBD2 is a possible D gene (6 bases). The germline V gene has CDR1 SGHTA and CDR2 FQGNSA. Trimming removed 5 bases at V and 9 bases at J, with 11 bases between. The CDR3 is 12 residues long. Here the CDR3 DNA reads TGTGCCAGCAGCCACGGGGGTACTGAGCAGTTCTTC. Its protein product is CASSHGGTEQFF.

This clonotype was recorded a few times. V usage is TRBV13 and J usage is TRBJ2-5; 9 bases match TRBD1. The CDR3 has 16 amino acids. Trimming removed 5 bases from V and 5 bases from J; junction bases left unmatched: 12. Germline-derived CDR1 and CDR2 are PRHDT and FYEKMQ (reference sequence). The CDR3 nucleotides read TGTGCCAGCAGCCAGTCAAAACAGGGGGCTGGGGAGACCCAGTACTTC. Encoded protein: CASSQSKQGAGETQYF. Supplemented by reference TRBV13 and TRBJ2-5, the full variable domain reads AAGVIQSPRHLIKEKRETATLKCYPIPRHDTVYWYQQGPGQDPQFLISFYEKMQSDKGSIPDRFSAQQFSDYHSELNMSSLELGDSALYFCASSQSKQGAGETQYFGPGTRLLVL.

This clonotype occurred a few times. The gene calls are TRBV4-1 and TRBJ2-7; 10 bases match TRBD1. The CDR3 totals 16 residues. Trimming took 8 bases from V and 8 from J; bases not matched to a gene: 18. The germline V gene encodes CDR1 MGHRA and CDR2 YSYEKL. The CDR3 is CASRPSSAGTGVKQYF. CDR3 nucleotide sequence: TGCGCCAGCCGACCAAGTTCCGCCGGGACAGGGGTAAAGCAGTACTTC.

The chain recombines TRBV29-1 with TRBJ1-4; a weak D match, TRBD1 (6 bases). The CDR3 totals 15 residues. V lost 3 bases to trimming and J lost 7 bases, with 18 bases between them. The V gene's germline CDR1 is SQVTM and CDR2 ANQGSEA. This CDR3 is CSVENLRGGGEKLFF. CDR3 DNA sequence: TGCAGCGTTGAGAATCTCAGGGGCGGGGGTGAAAAACTGTTTTTT.

The CDR3 bases are TGTGCCAGCAGCCGCTCTGGACTAGCGGGGGGTACAGATACGCAGTATTTT. Protein sequence: CASSRSGLAGGTDTQYF. This chain connects TRBV13 to TRBJ2-3; 14 nucleotides match TRBD2. The CDR3 sequence is 17 residues long. Germline trimming cut 5 bases from V and 3 bases from J; bases unmatched to any gene: 7. The V gene's germline CDR1 is PRHDT and CDR2 FYEKMQ (reference sequence).

The chain carries TRBV2 and TRBJ1-6, with D possibly matching TRBD1 (5 bases). The V gene lost 8 bases and the J gene lost 8 bases, with 22 bases spanning the gap. The germline CDR1 and CDR2 sequences are SNHLY and FYNNEI. The CDR3 length is 16 residues. This chain's CDR3 is CASQTEGGTSDSPLHF. The CDR3 bases are TGTGCCAGCCAAACCGAGGGAGGGACGTCTGATTCACCCCTCCACTTT.

The V gene is TRBV7-8, the J gene TRBJ1-5; no firm D call. The germline V gene has CDR1 SGHVS and CDR2 FQNEAQ. This CDR3 is built from 15 residues. V shed 1 base and J shed 2 bases, with 9 bases lying between them. In nucleotides, the CDR3 is TGTGCCAGCAGCTTAGGGTATCCCGGCAATCAGCCCCAGCATTTT. Amino acids: CASSLGYPGNQPQHF. The variable domain in full, with the rest retrieved from reference TRBV7-8 and TRBJ1-5, is GAGVSQSPRYKVAKRGQDVALRCDPISGHVSLFWYQQALGQGPEFLTYFQNEAQLDKSGLPSDRFFAERPEGSVSTLKIQRTQQEDSAVYLCASSLGYPGNQPQHFGDGTRLSIL.

About this clonotype: A much larger clone is a single base away; this may be a read error. The rearrangement uses TRBV4-2 and TRBJ2-5; 8 bases map to TRBD2. CDR1 and CDR2 (germline): LGHNA, YNFKEQ. Trimming took 2 bases from V and 4 from J; bases not matched to a gene: 6. The CDR3 extends over 15 amino acids. The CDR3: CASSQHRGGPETQYF. The CDR3 DNA is TGTGCCAGCAGCCAACATCGGGGGGGGCCAGAGACCCAGTACTTC.

In this sample, this clonotype turned up many times. V gene TRBV7-8 combines with J gene TRBJ2-2; maybe TRBD1 (5 bases). Trimming removed 4 bases at V and 0 bases at J, with 9 bases between. The CDR3 covers 15 residues. Per germline, CDR1 SGHVS and CDR2 FQNEAQ. CDR3 sequence reads: CASSSRASNTGELFF. The CDR3 nucleotides read TGTGCCAGCAGCTCCAGGGCGTCGAACACCGGGGAGCTGTTTTTT. The full variable domain, its missing parts supplied by reference TRBV7-8 and TRBJ2-2, is GAGVSQSPRYKVAKRGQDVALRCDPISGHVSLFWYQQALGQGPEFLTYFQNEAQLDKSGLPSDRFFAERPEGSVSTLKIQRTQQEDSAVYLCASSSRASNTGELFFGEGSRLTVL.

This clonotype has a count of ten or more. V gene TRBV6-2 or TRBV6-3 combines with J gene TRBJ1-1; TRBD1 is a possible D gene (6 bases). The CDR3 loop spans 15 amino acids. V was trimmed by 6 bases and J by 0 bases, leaving 14 bases between them. CDR1 is MNHEY and CDR2 is SVGEGT in the germline V gene. DNA for the CDR3: TGTGCCAGCAGAGCGTCCCGGGACATGAACACTGAAGCTTTCTTT. Residues: CASRASRDMNTEAFF.

The chain recombines TRBV28 with TRBJ1-1; 11 bases map to TRBD1. The CDR3 is made up of 16 amino acids. V dropped 3 bases and J dropped 5; count of bases not matched to a gene: 8. CDR1 and CDR2 (germline): MDHEN, SYDVKM. The CDR3, as DNA: TGTGCCAGCAGTTTTACCGGGACAGGGGGAAAAACTGAAGCTTTCTTT. As protein: CASSFTGTGGKTEAFF.

The chain links TRBV7-9 to TRBJ2-1; TRBD2 is a possible D gene (7 bases). The V and J ends lost 8 bases and 4 bases respectively, with 12 bases between them. In germline, CDR1 is SEHNR, CDR2 FQNEAQ (reference sequence). The CDR3 has 13 amino acids. The CDR3 nucleotides are TGTGCCAGCGGGGGGGCCATATACAATGAGCAGTTCTTC. Its translation: CASGGAIYNEQFF.

In this sample, this clonotype turned up many times. The chain has TRBV6-4 and TRBJ2-1, with TRBD2 matching over 11 bases. Trimming took 5 bases from V and 9 from J; bases not matched to a gene: 6. CDR3 length equals 14 residues. The V gene's germline CDR1 is MRHNA and CDR2 SNTAGT. The CDR3 is CASSLSGGAGEQFF. DNA for the CDR3: TGTGCCAGCAGTCTTAGCGGGGGGGCCGGTGAGCAGTTCTTC.

This clonotype came up many times. The CDR3 bases are TGTGCCAGCAGCTTCCGAGGGGATCAGCCCCAGCATTTT. Amino acids: CASSFRGDQPQHF. V usage is TRBV7-8 and J usage is TRBJ1-5; a possible D gene is TRBD1 (5 bases). V lost 3 bases to trimming and J lost 5 bases, with 8 bases between them. The length of the CDR3 is 13 residues. Germline CDR1 and CDR2: SGHVS and FQNEAQ.